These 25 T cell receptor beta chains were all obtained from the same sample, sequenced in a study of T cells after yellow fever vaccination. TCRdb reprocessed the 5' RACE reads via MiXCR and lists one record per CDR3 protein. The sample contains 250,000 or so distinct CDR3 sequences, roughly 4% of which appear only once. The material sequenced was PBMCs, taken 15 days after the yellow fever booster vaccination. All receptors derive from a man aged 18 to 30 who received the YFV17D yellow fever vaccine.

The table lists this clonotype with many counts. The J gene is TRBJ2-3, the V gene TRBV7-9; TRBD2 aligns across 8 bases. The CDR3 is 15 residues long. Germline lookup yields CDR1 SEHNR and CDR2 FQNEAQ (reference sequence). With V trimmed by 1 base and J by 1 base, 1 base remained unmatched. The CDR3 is CASSLDSGGTDTQYF. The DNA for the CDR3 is TGTGCCAGCAGCTTAGATAGCGGGGGCACAGATACGCAGTATTTT.

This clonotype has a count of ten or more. This CDR3 reads CASSYRMQGLRTDTQYF. The CDR3 nucleotides are TGTGCCAGCAGTTACAGGATGCAGGGGCTCCGCACAGATACGCAGTATTTT. The chain uses TRBV6-6 and TRBJ2-3; tentatively, D is TRBD1 (6 bases). Trimming shortened V by 2 bases and J by 1 base, and 16 bases separated the two germline ends. In germline, CDR1 is MNHNY, CDR2 SVGAGI (reference sequence). This CDR3 region has 17 residues.

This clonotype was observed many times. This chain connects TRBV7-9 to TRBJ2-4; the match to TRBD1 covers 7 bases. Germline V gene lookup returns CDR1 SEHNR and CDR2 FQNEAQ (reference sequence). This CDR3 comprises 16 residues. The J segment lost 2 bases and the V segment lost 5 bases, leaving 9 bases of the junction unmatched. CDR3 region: CASSHGQVLTKNIQYF. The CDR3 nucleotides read TGTGCCAGCAGCCACGGACAGGTCCTAACCAAAAACATTCAGTACTTC.

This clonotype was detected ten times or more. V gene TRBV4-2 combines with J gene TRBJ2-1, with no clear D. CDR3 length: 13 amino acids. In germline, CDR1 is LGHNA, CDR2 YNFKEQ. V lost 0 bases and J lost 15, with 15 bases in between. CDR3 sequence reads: CASSQDPRTDRFF. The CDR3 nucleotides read TGTGCCAGCAGCCAAGATCCCCGTACCGACCGGTTCTTC.

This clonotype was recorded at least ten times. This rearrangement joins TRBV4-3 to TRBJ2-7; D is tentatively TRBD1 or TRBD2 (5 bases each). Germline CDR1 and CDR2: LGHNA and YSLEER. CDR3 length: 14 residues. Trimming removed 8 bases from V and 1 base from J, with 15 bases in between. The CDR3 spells CASAPGQASYEQYF. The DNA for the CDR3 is TGCGCCAGCGCTCCGGGGCAGGCATCCTACGAGCAGTACTTC.

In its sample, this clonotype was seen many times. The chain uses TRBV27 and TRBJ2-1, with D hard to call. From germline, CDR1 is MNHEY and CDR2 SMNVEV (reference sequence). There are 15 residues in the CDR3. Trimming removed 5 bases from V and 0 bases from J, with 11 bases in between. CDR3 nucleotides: TGTGCCAGCAGTACAAACTTTGACTCCTACAATGAGCAGTTCTTC. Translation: CASSTNFDSYNEQFF.

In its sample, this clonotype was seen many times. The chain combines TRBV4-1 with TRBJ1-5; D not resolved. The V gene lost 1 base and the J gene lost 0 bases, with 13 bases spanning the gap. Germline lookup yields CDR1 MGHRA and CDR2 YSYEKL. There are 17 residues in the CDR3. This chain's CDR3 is CASSQVVVRNSNQPQHF. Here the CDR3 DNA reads TGCGCCAGCAGCCAAGTGGTGGTCAGAAATAGCAATCAGCCCCAGCATTTT.

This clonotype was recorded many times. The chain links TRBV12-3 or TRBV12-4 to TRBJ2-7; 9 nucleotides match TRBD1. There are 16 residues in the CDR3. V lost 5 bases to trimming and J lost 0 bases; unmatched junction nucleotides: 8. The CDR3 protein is CASSTYGTGNSYEQYF. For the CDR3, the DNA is TGTGCCAGCAGTACCTACGGGACAGGGAACTCCTACGAGCAGTACTTC.

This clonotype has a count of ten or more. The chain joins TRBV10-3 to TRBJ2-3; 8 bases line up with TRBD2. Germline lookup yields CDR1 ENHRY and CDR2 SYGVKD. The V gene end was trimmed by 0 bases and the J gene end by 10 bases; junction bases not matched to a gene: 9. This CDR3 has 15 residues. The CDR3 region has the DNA TGTGCCATCAGTGAGTCGGAGTCTAGCGGGTTTTCGCAGTATTTT. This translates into CAISESESSGFSQYF.

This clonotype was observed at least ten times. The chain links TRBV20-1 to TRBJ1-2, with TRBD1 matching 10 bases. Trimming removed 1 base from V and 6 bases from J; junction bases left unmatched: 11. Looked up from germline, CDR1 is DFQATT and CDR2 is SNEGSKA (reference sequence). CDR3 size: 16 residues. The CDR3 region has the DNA TGCAGTGCTAGAGTCCCGGGGACAGGGGTCCATAATGGCTACACCTTC. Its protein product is CSARVPGTGVHNGYTF.

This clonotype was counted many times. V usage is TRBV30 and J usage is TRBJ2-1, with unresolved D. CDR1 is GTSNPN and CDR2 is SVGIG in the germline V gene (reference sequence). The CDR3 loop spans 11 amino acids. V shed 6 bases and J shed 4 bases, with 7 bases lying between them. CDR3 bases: TGTGCCTGCTCCTATTACAATGAGCAGTTCTTC. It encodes CACSYYNEQFF. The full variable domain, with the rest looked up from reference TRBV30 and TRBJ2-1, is SQTIHQWPATLVQPVGSPLSLECTVEGTSNPNLYWYRQAAGRGLQLLFYSVGIGQISSEVPQNLSASRPQDRQFILSSKKLLLSDSGFYLCACSYYNEQFFGPGTRLTVL.

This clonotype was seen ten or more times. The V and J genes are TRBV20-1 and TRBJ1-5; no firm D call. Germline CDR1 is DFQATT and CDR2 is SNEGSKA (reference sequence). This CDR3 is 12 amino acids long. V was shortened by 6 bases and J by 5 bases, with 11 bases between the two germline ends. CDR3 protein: CSALRRDQPQHF. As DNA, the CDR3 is TGCAGTGCCCTGCGGCGGGATCAGCCCCAGCATTTT.

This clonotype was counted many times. The CDR3 loop reads CSASRQRSTGELFF. Here the CDR3 DNA reads TGCAGTGCTAGCCGTCAGCGGTCCACCGGGGAGCTGTTTTTT. This sequence joins TRBV20-1 and TRBJ2-2; weak D call: TRBD2 (5 bases). Germline CDR1 reads DFQATT; CDR2 reads SNEGSKA (reference sequence). The CDR3 covers 14 residues. Deletions cut 3 bases from V and 4 bases from J, with 12 bases between.

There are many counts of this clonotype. CDR3 in DNA: TGTGCCAGCAGGTTCCCTTGGAACAATGAGCAGTTCTTC. Translation: CASRFPWNNEQFF. The chain employs TRBV12-3 or TRBV12-4 and TRBJ2-1; D remains ambiguous. V lost 6 bases and J 5 bases, leaving 11 bases between the germline ends. The CDR3 extends over 13 amino acids.

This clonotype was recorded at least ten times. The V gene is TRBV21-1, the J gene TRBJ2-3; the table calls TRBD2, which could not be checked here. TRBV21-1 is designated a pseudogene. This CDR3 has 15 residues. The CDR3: CASTQGGGGCDTQYF. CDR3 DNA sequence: TGTGCCAGCACCCAAGGAGGCGGGGGGTGCGATACGCAGTATTTT.

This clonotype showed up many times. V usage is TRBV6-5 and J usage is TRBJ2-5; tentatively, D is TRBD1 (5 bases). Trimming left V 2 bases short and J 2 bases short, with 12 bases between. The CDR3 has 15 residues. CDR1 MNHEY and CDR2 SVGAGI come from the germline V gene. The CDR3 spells CASSYDPDSQETQYF. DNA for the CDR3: TGTGCCAGCAGTTACGACCCCGACAGTCAAGAGACCCAGTACTTC.

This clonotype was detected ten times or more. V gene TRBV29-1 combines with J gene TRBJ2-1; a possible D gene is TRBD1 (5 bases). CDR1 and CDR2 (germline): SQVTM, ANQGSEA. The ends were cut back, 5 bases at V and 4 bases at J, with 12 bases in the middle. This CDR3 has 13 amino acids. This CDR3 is CSVNRQSYNEQFF. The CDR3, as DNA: TGCAGCGTTAACCGACAGAGTTACAATGAGCAGTTCTTC.

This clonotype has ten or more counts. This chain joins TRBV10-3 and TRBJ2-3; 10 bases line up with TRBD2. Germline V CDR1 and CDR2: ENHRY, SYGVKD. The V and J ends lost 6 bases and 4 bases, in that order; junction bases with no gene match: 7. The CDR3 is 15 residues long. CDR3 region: CAIRPSGGIADTQYF. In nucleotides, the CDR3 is TGTGCCATCAGACCTAGCGGGGGTATCGCAGATACGCAGTATTTT.

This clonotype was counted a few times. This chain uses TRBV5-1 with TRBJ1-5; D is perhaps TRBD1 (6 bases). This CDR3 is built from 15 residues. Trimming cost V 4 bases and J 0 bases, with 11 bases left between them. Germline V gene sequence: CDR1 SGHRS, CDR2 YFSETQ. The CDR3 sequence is CASSPDSYSNQPQHF. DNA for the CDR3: TGCGCCAGCAGCCCGGACAGCTATAGCAATCAGCCCCAGCATTTT.

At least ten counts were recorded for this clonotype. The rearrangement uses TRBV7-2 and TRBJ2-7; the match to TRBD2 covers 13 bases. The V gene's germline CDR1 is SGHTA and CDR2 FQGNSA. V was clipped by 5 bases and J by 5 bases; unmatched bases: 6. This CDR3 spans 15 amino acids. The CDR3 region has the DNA TGTGCCAGCAGCCCAACTAGCGGGGGGGCCGACGAGCAGTACGTC. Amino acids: CASSPTSGGADEQYV.

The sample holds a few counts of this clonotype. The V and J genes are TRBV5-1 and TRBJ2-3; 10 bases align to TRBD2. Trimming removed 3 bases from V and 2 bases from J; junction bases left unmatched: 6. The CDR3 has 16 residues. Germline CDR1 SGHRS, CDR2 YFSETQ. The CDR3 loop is CASSSGTSAATDTQYF. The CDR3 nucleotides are TGCGCCAGCAGCTCAGGGACTAGCGCAGCCACAGATACGCAGTATTTT.

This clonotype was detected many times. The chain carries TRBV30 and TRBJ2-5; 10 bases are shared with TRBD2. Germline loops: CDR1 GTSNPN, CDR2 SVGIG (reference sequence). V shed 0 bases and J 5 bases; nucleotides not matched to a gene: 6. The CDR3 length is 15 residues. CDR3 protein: CAWSVAGGPAETQYF. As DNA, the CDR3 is TGTGCCTGGAGTGTAGCGGGGGGGCCTGCGGAGACCCAGTACTTC.

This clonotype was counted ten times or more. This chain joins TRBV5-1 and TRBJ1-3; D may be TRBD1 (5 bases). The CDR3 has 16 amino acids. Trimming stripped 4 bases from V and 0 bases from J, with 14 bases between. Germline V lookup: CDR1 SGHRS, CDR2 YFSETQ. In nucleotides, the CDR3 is TGCGCCAGCAGCAGCATCGACAGCCACTCTGGAAACACCATATATTTT. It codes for CASSSIDSHSGNTIYF.

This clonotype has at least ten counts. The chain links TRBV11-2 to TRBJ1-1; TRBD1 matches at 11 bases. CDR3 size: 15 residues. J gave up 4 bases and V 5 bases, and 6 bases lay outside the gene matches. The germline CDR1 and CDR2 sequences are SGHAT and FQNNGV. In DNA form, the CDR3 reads TGTGCCAGCAGCCCCACCGGGACAGGGGGCACTGAAGCTTTCTTT. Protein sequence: CASSPTGTGGTEAFF.

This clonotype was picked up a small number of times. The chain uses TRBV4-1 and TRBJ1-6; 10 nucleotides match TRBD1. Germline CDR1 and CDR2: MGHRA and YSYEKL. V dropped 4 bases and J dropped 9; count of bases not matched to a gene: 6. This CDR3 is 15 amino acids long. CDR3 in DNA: TGCGCCAGCAGCCGCGCCGACAGGGGGCTTTCACCCCTCCACTTT. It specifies CASSRADRGLSPLHF.